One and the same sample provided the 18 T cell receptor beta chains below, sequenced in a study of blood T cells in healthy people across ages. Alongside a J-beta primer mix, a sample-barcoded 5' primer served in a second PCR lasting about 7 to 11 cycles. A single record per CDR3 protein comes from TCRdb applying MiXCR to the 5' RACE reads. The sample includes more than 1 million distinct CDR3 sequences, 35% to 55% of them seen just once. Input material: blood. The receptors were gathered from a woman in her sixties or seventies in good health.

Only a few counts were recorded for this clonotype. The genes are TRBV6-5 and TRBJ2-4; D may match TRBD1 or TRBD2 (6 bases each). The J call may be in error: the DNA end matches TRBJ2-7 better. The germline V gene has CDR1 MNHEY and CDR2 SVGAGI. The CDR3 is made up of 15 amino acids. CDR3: CASSYVSGANDEQYF. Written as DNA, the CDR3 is TGTGCCAGCAGTTACGTTTCGGGGGCTAACGACGAGCAGTACTTC.

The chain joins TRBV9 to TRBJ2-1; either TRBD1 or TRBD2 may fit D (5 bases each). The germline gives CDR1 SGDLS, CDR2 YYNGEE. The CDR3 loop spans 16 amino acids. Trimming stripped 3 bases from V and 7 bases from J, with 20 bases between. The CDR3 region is CASSAAGTHAGNEQFF. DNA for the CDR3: TGTGCCAGCAGCGCAGCCGGGACCCACGCTGGGAATGAGCAGTTCTTC.

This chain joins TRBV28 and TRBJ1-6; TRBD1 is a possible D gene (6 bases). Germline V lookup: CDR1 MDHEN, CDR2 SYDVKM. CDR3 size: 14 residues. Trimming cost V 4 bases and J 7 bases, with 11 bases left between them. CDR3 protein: CASSWQTGNSPLHF. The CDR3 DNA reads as TGTGCCAGCAGTTGGCAAACAGGGAATTCACCCCTCCACTTT.

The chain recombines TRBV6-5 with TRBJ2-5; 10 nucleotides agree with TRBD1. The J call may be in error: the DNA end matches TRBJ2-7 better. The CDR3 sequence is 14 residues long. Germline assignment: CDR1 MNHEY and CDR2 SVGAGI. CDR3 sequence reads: CASSFPGQGLEQYF. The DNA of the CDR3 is TGTGCCAGCAGTTTCCCGGGACAGGGGCTCGAGCAGTACTTC.

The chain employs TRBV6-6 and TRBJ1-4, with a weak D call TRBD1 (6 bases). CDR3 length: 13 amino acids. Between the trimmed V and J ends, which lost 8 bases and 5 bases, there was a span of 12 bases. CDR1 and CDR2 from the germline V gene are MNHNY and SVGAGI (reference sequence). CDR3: CASWTDPNEKLFF. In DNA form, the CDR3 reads TGTGCCAGCTGGACAGATCCGAATGAAAAACTGTTTTTT.

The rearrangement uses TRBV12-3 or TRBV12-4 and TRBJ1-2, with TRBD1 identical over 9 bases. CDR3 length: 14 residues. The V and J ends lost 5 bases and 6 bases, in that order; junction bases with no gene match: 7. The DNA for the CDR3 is TGTGCCAGCAGTCGGACAGGGGATTTCAATGGCTACACCTTC. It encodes CASSRTGDFNGYTF.

The CDR3 DNA sequence: TGTGCCACCAGTGATCCCGGATTTTCCGGGACAGGGGGCTACAATGAGCAGTTCTTC. Translating gives CATSDPGFSGTGGYNEQFF. The chain is built from TRBV24-1 and TRBJ2-1; TRBD1 agrees at 11 bases. The V and J ends lost 3 bases and 3 bases, in that order; junction bases with no gene match: 12. There are 19 residues in the CDR3. The V gene's germline CDR1 is KGHDR and CDR2 SFDVKD.

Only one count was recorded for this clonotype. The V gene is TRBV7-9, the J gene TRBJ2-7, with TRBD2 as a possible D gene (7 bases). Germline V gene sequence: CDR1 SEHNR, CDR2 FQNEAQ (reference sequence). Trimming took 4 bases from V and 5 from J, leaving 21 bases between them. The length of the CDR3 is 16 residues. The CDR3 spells CASSYSGGARPNEQYF. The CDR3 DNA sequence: TGTGCCAGCAGCTATAGTGGGGGGGCTAGACCCAACGAGCAGTACTTC.

DNA of the CDR3: TGCAGTGCTAGGATCAGGGGGCAGGGGTACACTGAAGCTTTCTTT. This codes for CSARIRGQGYTEAFF. The V and J genes are TRBV20-1 and TRBJ1-1, with 8 nucleotides matching TRBD1. J gave up 3 bases and V 3 bases, and 9 bases lay outside the gene matches. From germline, CDR1 is DFQATT and CDR2 SNEGSKA (reference sequence). This CDR3 comprises 15 residues.

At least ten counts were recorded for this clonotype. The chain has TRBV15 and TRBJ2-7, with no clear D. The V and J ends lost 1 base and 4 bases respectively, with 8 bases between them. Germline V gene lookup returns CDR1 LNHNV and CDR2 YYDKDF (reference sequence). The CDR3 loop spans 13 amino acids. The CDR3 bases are TGTGCCACCAGCAGAGGGGTAGGGTACGAGCAGTACTTC. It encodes CATSRGVGYEQYF.

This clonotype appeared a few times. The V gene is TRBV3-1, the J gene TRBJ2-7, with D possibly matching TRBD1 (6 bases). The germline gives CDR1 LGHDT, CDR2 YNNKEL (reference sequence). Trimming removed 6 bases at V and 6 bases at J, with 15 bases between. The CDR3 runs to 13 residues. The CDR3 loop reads CASSLTGVSEQYF. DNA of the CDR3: TGTGCCAGCAGTCTGACAGGCGTCAGCGAGCAGTACTTC.

In nucleotides, the CDR3 is TGCGCCAGCAGCCAGCCTAGGGGTAGCGGGAGCGCCTACGAGCAGTACTTC. It translates to CASSQPRGSGSAYEQYF. V gene TRBV4-1 combines with J gene TRBJ2-7, with 9 bases identical to TRBD2. J was trimmed by 2 bases and V by 3 bases; bases with no gene match: 11. CDR1 and CDR2 from the germline V gene are MGHRA and YSYEKL. The CDR3 consists of 17 residues.

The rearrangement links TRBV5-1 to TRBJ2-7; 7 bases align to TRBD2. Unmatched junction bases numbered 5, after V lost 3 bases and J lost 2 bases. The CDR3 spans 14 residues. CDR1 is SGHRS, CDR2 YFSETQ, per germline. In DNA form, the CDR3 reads TGCGCCAGCAGCTCCGGGAGGCCCCCCTACGAGCAGTACTTC. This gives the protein CASSSGRPPYEQYF.

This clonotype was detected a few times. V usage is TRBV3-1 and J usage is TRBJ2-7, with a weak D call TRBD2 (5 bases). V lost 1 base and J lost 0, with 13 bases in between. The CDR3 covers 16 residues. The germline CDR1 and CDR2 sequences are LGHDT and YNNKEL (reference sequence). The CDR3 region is CASSQVRAESSYEQYF. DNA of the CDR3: TGTGCCAGCAGCCAAGTGCGAGCGGAGAGCTCCTACGAGCAGTACTTC.

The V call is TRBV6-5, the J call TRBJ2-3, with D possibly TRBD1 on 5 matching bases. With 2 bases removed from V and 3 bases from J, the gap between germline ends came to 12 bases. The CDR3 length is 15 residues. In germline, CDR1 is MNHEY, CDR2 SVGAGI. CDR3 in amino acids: CASSYVAGSTDTQYF. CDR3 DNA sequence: TGTGCCAGCAGTTACGTGGCAGGGTCTACAGATACGCAGTATTTT.

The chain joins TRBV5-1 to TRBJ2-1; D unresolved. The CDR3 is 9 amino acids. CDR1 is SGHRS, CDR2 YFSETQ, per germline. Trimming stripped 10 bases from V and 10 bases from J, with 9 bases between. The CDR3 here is CACGKEQFF. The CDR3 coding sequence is TGCGCCTGCGGAAAGGAGCAGTTCTTC.

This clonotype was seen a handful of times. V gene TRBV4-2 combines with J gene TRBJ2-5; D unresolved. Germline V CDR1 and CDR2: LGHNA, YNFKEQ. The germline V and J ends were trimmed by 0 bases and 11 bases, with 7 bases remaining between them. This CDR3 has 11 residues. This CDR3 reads CASSQEERQYF. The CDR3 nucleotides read TGTGCCAGCAGCCAAGAGGAGAGACAGTACTTC.

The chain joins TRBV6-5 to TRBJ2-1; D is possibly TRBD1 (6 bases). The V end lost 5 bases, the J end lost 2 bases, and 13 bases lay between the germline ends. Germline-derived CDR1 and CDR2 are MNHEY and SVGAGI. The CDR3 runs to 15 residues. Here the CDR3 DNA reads TGTGCCAGCAGTAAAACAGGGTCCCCCTACAATGAGCAGTTCTTC. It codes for CASSKTGSPYNEQFF.